Presented here are 17 T cell receptor beta chains from one specimen sequenced in a study of blood T cell repertoires in COVID-19. This table comes from immunoSEQ multiplex PCR, and its TCRdb copy is limited to in-frame clones, with some not included. This table holds approximately 500,000 clones, roughly nine tenths found once. The specimen was peripheral blood. The receptors were sampled from a woman aged 45-65 years with COVID-19, enrolled during active disease.

The chain is built from TRBV11-3 and TRBJ2-3, with 10 bases matching TRBD2. CDR3 length: 15 amino acids. CDR1 SGHNT and CDR2 YENEEA come from the germline V gene. V lost 5 bases to trimming and J lost 4 bases; unmatched junction nucleotides: 6. CDR3 residues: CASSPHSGGSDTQYF. In nucleotides, the CDR3 is TGTGCCAGCAGCCCCCATAGCGGGGGGTCAGATACGCAGTATTTT.

The V and J genes are TRBV4-1 and TRBJ2-7, with 16 bases aligning to TRBD2. The V and J ends lost 1 base and 3 bases, in that order; junction bases with no gene match: 9. Germline V gene lookup returns CDR1 MGHRA and CDR2 YSYEKL. CDR3 length: 19 amino acids. Written as DNA, the CDR3 is TGCGCCAGCAGCCAAGCCATGGGACTAGCGGGGGGGCTAATCTACGAGCAGTACTTC. Residues: CASSQAMGLAGGLIYEQYF.

The V and J genes are TRBV9 and TRBJ1-4; D gene unclear. Germline values: CDR1 SGDLS, CDR2 YYNGEE. The CDR3 covers 16 residues. V gave up 0 bases and J gave up 8 bases, with 17 bases separating them. The DNA for the CDR3 is TGTGCCAGCAGCGTAGCTCAAGGGTTCTCGGGGGAAAAACTGTTTTTT. Translated: CASSVAQGFSGEKLFF. Combining the CDR3 with reference TRBV9 and TRBJ1-4 gives the whole variable domain DSGVTQTPKHLITATGQRVTLRCSPRSGDLSVYWYQQSLDQGLQFLIQYYNGEERAKGNILERFSAQQFPDLHSELNLSSLELGDSALYFCASSVAQGFSGEKLFFGSGTQLSVL.

The chain employs TRBV12-3 or TRBV12-4 and TRBJ2-3; D unclear. This CDR3 contains 13 residues. V was pared by 6 bases and J by 6 bases, with 13 bases between. CDR3 sequence reads: CASRNDTSDTQYF. The CDR3 coding sequence is TGTGCCAGCAGAAACGATACTTCCGATACGCAGTATTTT.

This chain joins TRBV5-4 and TRBJ2-3; TRBD2 might be the D (5 bases). V lost 0 bases to trimming and J lost 3 bases, with 8 bases between them. The CDR3 has 14 amino acids. Germline loops: CDR1 SGHNT, CDR2 YYREEE (reference sequence). CDR3 in DNA: TGTGCCAGCAGCTTGGCCACGGGAACAGATACGCAGTATTTT. It translates to CASSLATGTDTQYF.

V is TRBV6-6 and J is TRBJ1-5; D is ambiguous. The CDR3 runs 14 residues. V was pared by 2 bases and J by 4 bases, with 9 bases between. Germline assignment: CDR1 MNHNY and CDR2 SVGAGI (reference sequence). Here the CDR3 reads CASSYPSDNQPQHF. The DNA of the CDR3 is TGTGCCAGCAGTTACCCCAGTGATAATCAGCCCCAGCATTTT.

The chain employs TRBV20-1 and TRBJ2-6; TRBD2 aligns across 8 bases. Germline lookup yields CDR1 DFQATT and CDR2 SNEGSKA (reference sequence). Losses at the gene ends were 3 bases for V and 3 bases for J; bases not matched to a gene: 7. The CDR3 runs 16 residues. The CDR3 nucleotides are TGCAGTGCTAGTGACAGCGGGGGAAGTGGGGCCAACGTCCTGACTTTC. This encodes CSASDSGGSGANVLTF.

The V and J genes are TRBV5-4 and TRBJ1-1; D is possibly TRBD1 (5 bases). Trimming stripped 4 bases from V and 4 bases from J, with 23 bases between. The CDR3 covers 17 residues. Germline V gene sequence: CDR1 SGHNT, CDR2 YYREEE (reference sequence). CDR3: CASSIPSGLGRSTEAFF. For the CDR3, the DNA is TGTGCCAGCAGCATTCCCTCGGGACTCGGGCGGAGCACTGAAGCTTTCTTT.

This clone was recorded only once. The chain carries TRBV12-3 or TRBV12-4 and TRBJ1-2, with no clear D. This CDR3 has 12 amino acids. Trimming took off 1 base at V and 8 bases at J, with 8 bases between the two ends. The CDR3 loop reads CASSLGVNGYTF. Here the CDR3 DNA reads TGTGCCAGCAGTTTAGGAGTTAACGGCTACACCTTC.

This chain links TRBV4-2 with TRBJ1-2, with D uncertain. The V end lost 0 bases, the J end lost 8 bases, and 4 bases lay between the germline ends. The CDR3 totals 11 residues. In germline, CDR1 is LGHNA, CDR2 YNFKEQ. The CDR3 nucleotides are TGTGCCAGCAGCCAAGATCGGGGCTACACCTTC. It yields the protein CASSQDRGYTF.

The chain is built from TRBV14 and TRBJ2-1; D is undetermined. Trimming left V 3 bases short and J 2 bases short, with 8 bases between. CDR1 is SGHDN and CDR2 is FVKESK in the germline V gene. The CDR3 runs 14 residues. The CDR3 is CASSHIGPYNEQFF. As DNA, the CDR3 is TGTGCCAGCAGCCACATTGGGCCCTACAATGAGCAGTTCTTC.

The rearrangement uses TRBV10-3 and TRBJ1-6, with a weak D call TRBD1 (5 bases). V lost 6 bases and J 9 bases, leaving 12 bases between the germline ends. Germline V gene sequence: CDR1 ENHRY, CDR2 SYGVKD. CDR3 length: 13 amino acids. The CDR3 spells CAIREQDGSPLHF. CDR3 nucleotide sequence: TGTGCCATCAGAGAACAGGATGGTTCACCCCTCCACTTT.

This chain links TRBV5-5 with TRBJ2-3, with 13 bases identical to TRBD2. The CDR3 has 14 amino acids. With V trimmed by 5 bases and J by 3 bases, 0 bases remained unmatched. CDR1 and CDR2 from the germline V gene are SGHKS and YYEKEE (reference sequence). The CDR3 loop reads CASRGLAGTDTQYF. CDR3 DNA: TGTGCCAGCAGGGGACTAGCGGGGACAGATACGCAGTATTTT.

The V gene is TRBV7-9, the J gene TRBJ1-4; weak D call: TRBD1 (5 bases). Trimming removed 8 bases from V and 7 bases from J, with 14 bases in between. The CDR3 length is 13 residues. Germline V gene data show CDR1 as SEHNR and CDR2 as FQNEAQ (reference sequence). This chain's CDR3 is CASAGGGSEKLFF. In DNA, the CDR3 is TGTGCCAGCGCCGGGGGAGGGAGTGAAAAACTGTTTTTT.

The V and J genes are TRBV5-5 and TRBJ2-7; perhaps TRBD2 as D (6 bases). The V gene lost 2 bases and the J gene lost 0 bases, with 9 bases spanning the gap. Germline V gene data show CDR1 as SGHKS and CDR2 as YYEKEE (reference sequence). This CDR3 is 14 amino acids long. The CDR3 is CASSLIAASYEQYF. The CDR3 region has the DNA TGTGCCAGCAGCTTAATAGCGGCCTCCTACGAGCAGTACTTC.

The chain uses TRBV4-1 and TRBJ1-4; 9 bases agree with TRBD1. CDR1 and CDR2 (germline): MGHRA, YSYEKL. The V segment lost 4 bases and the J segment 5 bases; nucleotides outside the gene matches: 8. The length of the CDR3 is 16 residues. In DNA form, the CDR3 reads TGCGCCAGCAGCCCCAGCGTGGGACAGGGAAATGAAAAACTGTTTTTT. Translated, it gives CASSPSVGQGNEKLFF.

This clone was observed a single time. This chain links TRBV28 with TRBJ1-3, with 10 bases matching TRBD1. This CDR3 has 17 amino acids. Germline CDR1 and CDR2: MDHEN and SYDVKM. With V trimmed by 2 bases and J by 3 bases, 7 bases remained unmatched. The CDR3 nucleotides read TGTGCCAGCAGTTTAAGGGACCGGGACAGGGGTGGAAACACCATATATTTT. This translates into CASSLRDRDRGGNTIYF.